This T cell receptor beta chain was obtained from a study of cytotoxic CD8 clonotypes in ibrutinib-treated CLL. Across the whole study: The authors obtained response samples at a median of about 12 months of treatment, range 6 to 36.

The method was immunoSEQ multiplex PCR; TCRdb's version includes in-frame clones alone and lacks a portion of them. This table has 150,000 to 200,000 clones, around 84% appearing once. Cryopreserved PBMCs yielded around 2.1 micrograms of genomic DNA for TCR beta libraries. Findings of the study overall: In comparison with age-matched healthy donors, baseline clonality was higher and tracked circulating CD8+ T-cell counts. Clonality went up at ibrutinib response and then declined back toward baseline at progression.

CDR3 length: 16 residues. J gave up 0 bases and V 2 bases, and 3 bases lay outside the gene matches. From germline, CDR1 is SGDLS and CDR2 YYNGEE. Comment on this clone: What it recognizes is unknown.

The material sequenced was PBMCs, taken after 12 months of ibrutinib treatment. This chain links TRBV9 with TRBJ1-3; TRBD1 matches 9 bases. The TCR was taken from a human donor with chronic lymphocytic leukemia. The CDR3 sequence is CASSVMGQGSGNTIYF. As DNA, the CDR3 is TGTGCCAGCAGCGTGATGGGACAGGGCTCTGGAAACACCATATATTTT.